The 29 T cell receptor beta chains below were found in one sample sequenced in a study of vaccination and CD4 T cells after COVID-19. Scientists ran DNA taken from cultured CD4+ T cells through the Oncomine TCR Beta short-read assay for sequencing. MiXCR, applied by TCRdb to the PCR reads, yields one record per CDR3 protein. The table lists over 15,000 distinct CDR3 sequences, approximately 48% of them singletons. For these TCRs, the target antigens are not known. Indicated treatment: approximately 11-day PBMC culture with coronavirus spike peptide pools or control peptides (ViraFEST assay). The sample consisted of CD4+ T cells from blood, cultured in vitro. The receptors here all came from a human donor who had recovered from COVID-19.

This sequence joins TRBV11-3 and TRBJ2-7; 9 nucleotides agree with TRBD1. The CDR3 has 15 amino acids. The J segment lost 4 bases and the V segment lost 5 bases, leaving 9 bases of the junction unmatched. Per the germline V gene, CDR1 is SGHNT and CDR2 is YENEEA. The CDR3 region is CASSSTGTGLYEQYF. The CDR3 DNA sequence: TGTGCCAGCAGCAGCACCGGGACAGGGTTGTACGAGCAGTACTTC.

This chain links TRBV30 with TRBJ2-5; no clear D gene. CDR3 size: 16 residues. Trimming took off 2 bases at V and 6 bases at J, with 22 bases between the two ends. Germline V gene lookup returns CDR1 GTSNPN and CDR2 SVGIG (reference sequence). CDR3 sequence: CAWSWSRNPGLKTQYF. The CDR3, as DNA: TGTGCCTGGAGTTGGTCCAGGAACCCCGGGTTGAAGACCCAGTACTTC.

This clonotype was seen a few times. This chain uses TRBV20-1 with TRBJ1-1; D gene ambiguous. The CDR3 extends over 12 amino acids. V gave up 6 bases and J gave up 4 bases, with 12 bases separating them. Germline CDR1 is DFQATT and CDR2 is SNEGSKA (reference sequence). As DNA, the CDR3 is TGCAGTGCCGGGCAGGAGGTCACTGAAGCTTTCTTT. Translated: CSAGQEVTEAFF.

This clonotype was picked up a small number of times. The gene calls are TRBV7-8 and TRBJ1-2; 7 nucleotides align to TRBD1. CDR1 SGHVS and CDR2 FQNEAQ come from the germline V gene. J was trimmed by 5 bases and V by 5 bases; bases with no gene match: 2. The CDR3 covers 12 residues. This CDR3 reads CASSLQGYGYTF. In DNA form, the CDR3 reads TGTGCCAGCAGCCTACAGGGGTATGGCTACACCTTC.

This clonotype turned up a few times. The CDR3 region has the DNA TGTGCCAGCAGTGTTAGTGCCGCGAACACCGGGGAGCTGTTTTTT. It translates to CASSVSAANTGELFF. This chain links TRBV2 with TRBJ2-2; no clear D gene. Per the germline V gene, CDR1 is SNHLY and CDR2 is FYNNEI. V was cut by 4 bases and J by 0 bases, with 9 bases left in between. This CDR3 is 15 amino acids long.

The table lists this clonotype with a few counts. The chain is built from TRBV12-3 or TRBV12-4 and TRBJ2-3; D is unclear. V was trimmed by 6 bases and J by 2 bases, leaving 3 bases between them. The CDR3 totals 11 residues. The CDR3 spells CASSLTDTQYF. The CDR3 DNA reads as TGTGCCAGCAGCCTCACAGATACGCAGTATTTT.

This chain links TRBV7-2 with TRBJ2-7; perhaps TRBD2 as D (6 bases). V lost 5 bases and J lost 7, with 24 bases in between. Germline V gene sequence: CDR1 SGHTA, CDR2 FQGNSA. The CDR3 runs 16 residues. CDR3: CASSLPGLAGLGEQYF. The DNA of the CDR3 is TGTGCCAGCAGCCTTCCGGGACTGGCGGGATTGGGGGAGCAGTACTTC.

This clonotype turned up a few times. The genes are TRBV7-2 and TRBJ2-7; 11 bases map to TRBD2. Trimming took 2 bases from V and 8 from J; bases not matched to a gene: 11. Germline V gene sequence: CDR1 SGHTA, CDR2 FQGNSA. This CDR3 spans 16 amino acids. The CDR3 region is CASSLLGGLAVWQQYF. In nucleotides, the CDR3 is TGTGCCAGCAGCTTACTGGGGGGACTAGCGGTCTGGCAGCAGTACTTC. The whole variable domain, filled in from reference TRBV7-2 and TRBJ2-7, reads GAGVSQSPSNKVTEKGKDVELRCDPISGHTALYWYRQSLGQGLEFLIYFQGNSAPDKSGLPSDRFSAERTGGSVSTLTIQRTQQEDSAVYLCASSLLGGLAVWQQYFGPGTRLTVT.

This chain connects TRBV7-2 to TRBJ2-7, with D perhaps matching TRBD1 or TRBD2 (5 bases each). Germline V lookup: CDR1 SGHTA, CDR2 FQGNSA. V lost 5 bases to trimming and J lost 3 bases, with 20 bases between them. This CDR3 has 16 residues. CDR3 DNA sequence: TGTGCCAGCAGCATCCCCGCTGGATGGGGGTACTACGAGCAGTACTTC. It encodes CASSIPAGWGYYEQYF.

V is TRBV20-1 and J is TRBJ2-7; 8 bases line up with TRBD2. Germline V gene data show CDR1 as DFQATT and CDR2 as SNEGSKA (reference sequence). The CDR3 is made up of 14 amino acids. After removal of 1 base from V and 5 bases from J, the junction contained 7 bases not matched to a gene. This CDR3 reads CSARVPGGPDEQYF. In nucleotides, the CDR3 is TGCAGTGCTAGAGTTCCGGGAGGGCCCGACGAGCAGTACTTC.

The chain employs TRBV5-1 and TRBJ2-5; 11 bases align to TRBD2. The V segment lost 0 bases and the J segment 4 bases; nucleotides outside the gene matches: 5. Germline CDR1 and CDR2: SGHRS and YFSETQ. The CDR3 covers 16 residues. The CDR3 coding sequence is TGCGCCAGCAGCTTGGCCCTAGCGGGGGGAGCAGAGACCCAGTACTTC. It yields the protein CASSLALAGGAETQYF.

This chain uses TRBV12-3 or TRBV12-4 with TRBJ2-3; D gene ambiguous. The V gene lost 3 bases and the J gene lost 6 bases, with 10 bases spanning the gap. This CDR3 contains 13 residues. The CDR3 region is CASSFMGRDTQYF. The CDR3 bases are TGTGCCAGCAGTTTTATGGGCCGGGATACGCAGTATTTT.

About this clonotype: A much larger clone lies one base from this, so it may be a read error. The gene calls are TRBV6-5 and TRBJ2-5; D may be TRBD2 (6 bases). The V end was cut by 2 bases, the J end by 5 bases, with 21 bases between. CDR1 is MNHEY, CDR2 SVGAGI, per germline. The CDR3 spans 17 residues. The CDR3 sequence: CASSYPGRGLTSETQYF. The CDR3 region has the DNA TGTGCCAGCAGTTACCCCGGACGGGGACTTACCAGTGAGACCCAGTACTTC.

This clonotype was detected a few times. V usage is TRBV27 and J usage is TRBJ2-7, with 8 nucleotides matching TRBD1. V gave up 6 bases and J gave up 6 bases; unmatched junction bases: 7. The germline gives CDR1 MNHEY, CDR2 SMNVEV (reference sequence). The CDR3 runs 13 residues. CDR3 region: CASRRTGSREQYF. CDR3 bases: TGTGCCAGCAGGAGGACAGGGTCCCGCGAGCAGTACTTC.

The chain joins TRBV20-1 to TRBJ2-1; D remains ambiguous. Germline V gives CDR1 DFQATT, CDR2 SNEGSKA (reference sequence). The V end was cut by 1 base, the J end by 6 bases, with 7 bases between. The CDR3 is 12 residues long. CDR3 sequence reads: CSARADGNEQFF. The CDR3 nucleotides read TGCAGTGCTAGAGCGGACGGCAATGAGCAGTTCTTC.

For the CDR3, the DNA is TGTGCCACCAGTGACCCGGGACTTTTCAATGAGCAGTTCTTC. Residues: CATSDPGLFNEQFF. The J gene is TRBJ2-1, the V gene TRBV24-1; TRBD2 might be the D (6 bases). CDR1 and CDR2 (germline): KGHDR, SFDVKD. The CDR3 runs 14 residues. The ends were cut back, 4 bases at V and 6 bases at J, with 12 bases in the middle.

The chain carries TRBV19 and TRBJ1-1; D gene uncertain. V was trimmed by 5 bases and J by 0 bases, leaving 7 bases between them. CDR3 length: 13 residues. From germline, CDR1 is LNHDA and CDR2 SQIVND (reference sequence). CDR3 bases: TGTGCCAGTAGTCCAACAGTGAACACTGAAGCTTTCTTT. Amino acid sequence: CASSPTVNTEAFF.

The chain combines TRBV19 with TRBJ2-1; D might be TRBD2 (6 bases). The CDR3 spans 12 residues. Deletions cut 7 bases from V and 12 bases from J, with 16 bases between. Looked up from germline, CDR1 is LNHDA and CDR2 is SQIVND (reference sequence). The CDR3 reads CASNQFSGAQFF. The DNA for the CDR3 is TGTGCCAGTAACCAATTTAGCGGAGCGCAGTTCTTC.

For the CDR3, the DNA is TGTGCCAGCAGCTTGAAAGTGGCGGGAGGGAATGAGCAGTTCTTC. This codes for CASSLKVAGGNEQFF. The rearrangement links TRBV5-5 to TRBJ2-1; TRBD2 matches at 9 bases. Per germline, CDR1 SGHKS and CDR2 YYEKEE (reference sequence). CDR3 length equals 15 residues. The ends lost 1 base at V and 7 bases at J; junction bases unmatched: 6. Complete variable domain (other parts from reference TRBV5-5 and TRBJ2-1): DAGVTQSPTHLIKTRGQQVTLRCSPISGHKSVSWYQQVLGQGPQFIFQYYEKEERGRGNFPDRFSARQFPNYSSELNVNALLLGDSALYLCASSLKVAGGNEQFFGPGTRLTVL.

CDR3 amino acids: CASSLEEGGRREAFF. In DNA, the CDR3 is TGTGCCAGCAGCTTGGAGGAGGGGGGGCGGCGGGAAGCTTTCTTT. J is TRBJ1-1 and V is TRBV5-6, with TRBD1 as a possible D gene (6 bases). The CDR3 totals 15 residues. Trimming took off 0 bases at V and 8 bases at J, with 17 bases between the two ends. Germline CDR1 SGHDT, CDR2 YYEEEE.

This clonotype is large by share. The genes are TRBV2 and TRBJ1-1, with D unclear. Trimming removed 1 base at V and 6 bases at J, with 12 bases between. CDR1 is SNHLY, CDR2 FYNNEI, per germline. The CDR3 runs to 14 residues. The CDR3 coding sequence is TGTGCCAGCAGTGAAGAGGGCATCTCCCCTGAAGCTTTCTTT. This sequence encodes CASSEEGISPEAFF.

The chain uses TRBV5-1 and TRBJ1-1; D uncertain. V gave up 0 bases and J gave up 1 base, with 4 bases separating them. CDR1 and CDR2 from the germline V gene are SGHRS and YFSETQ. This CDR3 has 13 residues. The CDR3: CASSLARNTEAFF. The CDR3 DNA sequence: TGCGCCAGCAGCTTGGCCAGGAACACTGAAGCTTTCTTT.

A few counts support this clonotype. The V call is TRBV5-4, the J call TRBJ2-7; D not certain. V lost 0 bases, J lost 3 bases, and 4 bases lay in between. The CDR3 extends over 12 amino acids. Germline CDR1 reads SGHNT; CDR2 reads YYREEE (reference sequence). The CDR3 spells CASSLDRYEQYF. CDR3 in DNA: TGTGCCAGCAGCTTGGACCGCTACGAGCAGTACTTC.

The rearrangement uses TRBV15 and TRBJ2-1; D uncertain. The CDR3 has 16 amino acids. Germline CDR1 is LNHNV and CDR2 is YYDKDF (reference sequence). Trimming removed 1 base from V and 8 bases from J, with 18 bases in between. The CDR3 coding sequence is TGTGCCACCAGCAGAGGGGTCGGCGGCTCGGTGGATGAGCAGTTCTTC. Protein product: CATSRGVGGSVDEQFF.

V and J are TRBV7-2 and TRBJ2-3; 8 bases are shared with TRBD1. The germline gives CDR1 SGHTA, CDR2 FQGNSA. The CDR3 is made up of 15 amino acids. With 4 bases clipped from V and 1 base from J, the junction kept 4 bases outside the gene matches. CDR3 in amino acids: CASSSQGAGTDTQYF. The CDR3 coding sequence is TGTGCCAGCAGCTCGCAGGGGGCCGGCACAGATACGCAGTATTTT.

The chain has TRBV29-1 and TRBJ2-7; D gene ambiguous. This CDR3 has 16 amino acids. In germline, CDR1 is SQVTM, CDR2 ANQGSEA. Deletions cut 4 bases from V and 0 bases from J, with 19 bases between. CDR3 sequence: CSVGGTSTANSYEQYF. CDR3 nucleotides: TGCAGCGTTGGCGGAACGTCAACAGCGAACTCCTACGAGCAGTACTTC.

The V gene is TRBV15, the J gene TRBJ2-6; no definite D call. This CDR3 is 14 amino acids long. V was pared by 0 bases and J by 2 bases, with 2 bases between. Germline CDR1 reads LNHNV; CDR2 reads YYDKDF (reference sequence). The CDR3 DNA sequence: TGTGCCACCAGCAGAGATCCTGGGGCCAACGTCCTGACTTTC. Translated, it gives CATSRDPGANVLTF.

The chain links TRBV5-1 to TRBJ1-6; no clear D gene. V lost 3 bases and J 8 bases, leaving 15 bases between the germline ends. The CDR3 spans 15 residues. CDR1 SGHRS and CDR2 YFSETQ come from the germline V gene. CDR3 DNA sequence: TGCGCCAGCAGCTACCGGGATCCTAGGGATTCACCCCTCCACTTT. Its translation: CASSYRDPRDSPLHF.

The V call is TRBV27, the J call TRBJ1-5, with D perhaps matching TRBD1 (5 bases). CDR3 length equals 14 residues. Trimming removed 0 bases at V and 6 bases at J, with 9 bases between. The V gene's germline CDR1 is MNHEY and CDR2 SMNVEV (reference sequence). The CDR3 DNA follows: TGTGCCAGCAGTTTATCATCCAGGGCTCAGCCCCAGCATTTT. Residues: CASSLSSRAQPQHF.